This T cell receptor (beta chain) was found in a study of Graves' ophthalmopathy and Graves' hyperthyroidism. Background on the study: Peripheral blood was gathered at the point of initial diagnosis, before any treatment started.

Scientists amplified the TCR beta CDR3 regions from RNA transcripts. In the first round, RT-PCR was carried out with HTBI primers, and a multiplex PCR formed the second round. TCRdb used MiXCR to reprocess the multiplex PCR reads, holding one entry per CDR3 protein. Here the sample spans approximately 330,000 distinct CDR3 sequences, under 20% being singletons. This clonotype has a count of ten or more. Its antigen is currently unknown. Every ophthalmopathy donor presented moderate-to-severe activity, CAS ≥3, NOSPECS ≥4 and duration under 3 months. Orbital computed tomography and thyroid ultrasound, along with TRAb, serum thyroxine and clinical symptoms, underpinned diagnosis. The V gene's germline CDR1 is MNHEY and CDR2 SMNVEV (reference sequence). V was cut by 3 bases and J by 0 bases, with 9 bases left in between. The CDR3 totals 16 residues. General observations from the study: Among expanded thyroid clonotypes above 0.001 frequency, most also occurred in blood.

Sequencing was carried out using peripheral blood. The sequence came from an adult man with Graves' ophthalmopathy. The chain combines TRBV27 with TRBJ2-6; no definite D call. The CDR3 DNA is TGTGCCAGCAGTTTCCAGGCCATCTCTGGGGCCAACGTCCTGACTTTC. Its protein is CASSFQAISGANVLTF.